This is a list of T cell receptor beta chains from one sample in a study of response to subunit inactivated influenza vaccine. TCRdb independently ran MiXCR on the RT-PCR reads; one entry per CDR3 protein. Among just under 550,000 distinct CDR3 sequences listed, roughly a quarter were seen once. The same sample was also studied in work on T cells expressing NK-cell markers.

Source: CD4+ T cells sorted from PBMCs, taken approximately 13 days after vaccination. These receptors were obtained from a man aged 50-60 years who received an inactivated influenza vaccine. CDR3s include the opening cysteine and the closing phenylalanine or tryptophan. D genes are given only for firm matches. Clone size appears in some rows only: once, few, many, or a class for an expanded clone.

CDR3 DNA,CDR3 protein,D gene,J gene,V gene,clone size
TGTGCCAGCAGCTTGGGGACGCTTTCGAGCTACAATGAGCAGTTCTTC,CASSLGTLSSYNEQFF,-,TRBJ2-1,TRBV7-9,-
TGTGCCAGCAGTTTAGCGGGGGGACAGCCCCAGCATTTT,CASSLAGGQPQHF,-,TRBJ1-5,TRBV12-3/TRBV12-4,many
TGTGCCAGCAGCCGGGGTACCAGCACAGATACGCGGTATTTT,CASSRGTSTDTRYF,-,TRBJ2-3,TRBV11-3,-
TGCAGTGCTAGACGCCACGGCGAGCAGTACTTC,CSARRHGEQYF,-,TRBJ2-7,TRBV20-1,-
TGTGCCAGCAGTTTTGGATACGGGCTGACCGTGGCTGTGGAGACCCAGTACTTC,CASSFGYGLTVAVETQYF,-,TRBJ2-5,TRBV12-3/TRBV12-4,many
TGTGCCAGCAGTTTGACTTCGATACAGACCCAGTACTTC,CASSLTSIQTQYF,-,TRBJ2-5,TRBV28,few
TGCAGTGCTAGGAGGGGGGGTGGGCCTTACACAGATACGCAGTATTTT,CSARRGGGPYTDTQYF,-,TRBJ2-3,TRBV20-1,-
TGCAGTGCTAGAGTCCCCGGACATAACTACAATGAGCAGTTCTTC,CSARVPGHNYNEQFF,-,TRBJ2-1,TRBV20-1,-
TGTGCCAGCAGTTCCAGAAACTACGAGCAGTACTTC,CASSSRNYEQYF,-,TRBJ2-7,TRBV12-3/TRBV12-4,many
TGTGCCAGCAGTGATCAGCAGCAAAGGTGGGATGAGCAGTTCTTC,CASSDQQQRWDEQFF,-,TRBJ2-1,TRBV2,-
TGTGCCAGCACCCGCTTCTACGAGCAGTACTTC,CASTRFYEQYF,-,TRBJ2-7,TRBV5-8,-
TGTGCCAGCAGCCCCCGACTAGCGGGGTCCACAGATACGCAGTATTTT,CASSPRLAGSTDTQYF,TRBD2,TRBJ2-3,TRBV7-3,many
TGTGCCAGCAGCTTGGGAGGGGGCGGCTCCAATGAGCAGTTCTTC,CASSLGGGGSNEQFF,TRBD1,TRBJ2-1,TRBV5-4,few
TGCAGTGCTAGAGCCCCAGGGACACAAGAGACCCAGTACTTC,CSARAPGTQETQYF,-,TRBJ2-5,TRBV20-1,-
TGTGCCAGCAGTTTAACCGGGACAGGGGATCACCAATTC,CASSLTGTGDHQF,TRBD1,TRBJ2-1,TRBV27,-
TGTGCCAGCAGGAACACTGTTGGAGGCGCCGGGGAGCTGTTTTTT,CASRNTVGGAGELFF,-,TRBJ2-2,TRBV6-1,few
TGTGCCTCCGCCGGGCCGCAGGGCGGGGAGCTGTTTTTT,CASAGPQGGELFF,-,TRBJ2-2,TRBV30,-
TGCAGCGTTCAGGGACAGGGGTTTAAAGGCTACACCTTC,CSVQGQGFKGYTF,TRBD1,TRBJ1-2,TRBV29-1,-
TGTGCCAGCAGGGGACAGACCGGGAACACTGAAGCTTTCTTT,CASRGQTGNTEAFF,TRBD1,TRBJ1-1,TRBV6-1,-